Listed here are 9 T cell receptor beta chains from one sample, sequenced in a study of T cell repertoires in ileal Crohn's disease. Sample time point: inflamed ileum from the surgical specimen. Sequenced by immunoSEQ multiplex PCR; TCRdb stores in-frame clones only, minus some. The data hold roughly 13,000 clones, with around 80% observed a single time. Sequenced: ileal tissue. These receptors were collected from an adult with Crohn's disease.

V usage is TRBV29-1 and J usage is TRBJ2-4; 11 nucleotides align to TRBD2. The CDR3 is 15 amino acids. J lost 8 bases, V lost 4 bases, and 10 bases had no gene match. The germline V gene has CDR1 SQVTM and CDR2 ANQGSEA. CDR3 in amino acids: CSVGSGGAGLHIQYF. The CDR3 region has the DNA TGCAGCGTTGGTAGCGGGGGGGCCGGATTGCACATTCAGTACTTC.

The gene calls are TRBV5-8 and TRBJ2-1; 11 nucleotides line up with TRBD2. The CDR3 is 15 residues long. Germline CDR1 reads SGHTS; CDR2 reads YDEGEE. V was clipped by 4 bases and J by 8 bases; unmatched bases: 8. CDR3 sequence reads: CASSHGLAGGDEQFF. The CDR3 coding sequence is TGTGCCAGCAGCCACGGATTAGCGGGGGGGGATGAGCAGTTCTTC.

This clone was observed once. V is TRBV5-4 and J is TRBJ1-2; no reliable D call. The CDR3 totals 15 residues. Trimming stripped 4 bases from V and 4 bases from J, with 17 bases between. Germline V gene lookup returns CDR1 SGHNT and CDR2 YYREEE (reference sequence). CDR3 protein: CASSAEPGDVYGYTF. The DNA of the CDR3 is TGTGCCAGCAGCGCCGAGCCTGGGGATGTCTATGGCTACACCTTC.

The chain couples TRBV6-1 to TRBJ2-7; 10 bases line up with TRBD1. There are 14 residues in the CDR3. Germline loops: CDR1 MNHNS, CDR2 SASEGT. V dropped 11 bases and J dropped 2; count of bases not matched to a gene: 9. The CDR3 protein is CAVKGQGPAYEQYF. In nucleotides, the CDR3 is TGTGCCGTGAAGGGACAGGGGCCCGCCTACGAGCAGTACTTC.

V gene TRBV11-2 combines with J gene TRBJ1-2, with D possibly being TRBD1 (5 bases). Germline V gene data show CDR1 as SGHAT and CDR2 as FQNNGV. The V end was cut by 2 bases, the J end by 4 bases, with 17 bases between. The CDR3 spans 16 residues. The CDR3 spells CASSLSGPQGAYGYTF. The DNA of the CDR3 is TGTGCCAGCAGCTTAAGTGGACCCCAGGGTGCCTATGGCTACACCTTC.

The V and J genes are TRBV6-1 and TRBJ2-2, with 13 bases fitting TRBD2. V trimming: 4 bases; J trimming: 1 base; junction bases outside the gene matches: 6. Germline V CDR1 and CDR2: MNHNS, SASEGT. CDR3 length equals 18 residues. CDR3 sequence: CASSGARLAGGNTGELFF. The CDR3 coding sequence is TGTGCCAGCAGTGGAGCTCGACTAGCGGGGGGGAACACCGGGGAGCTGTTTTTT.

The chain has TRBV13 and TRBJ2-4; possible D gene TRBD1, 6 bases. Germline V gene lookup returns CDR1 PRHDT and CDR2 FYEKMQ (reference sequence). V dropped 4 bases and J dropped 0 bases, with 13 bases sitting between them. The CDR3 spans 16 residues. The CDR3 region has the DNA TGTGCCAGCAGCTCCCGGACAGAATTAGCCAAAAACATTCAGTACTTC. Translated, it gives CASSSRTELAKNIQYF.

The chain has TRBV29-1 and TRBJ1-5; a possible D gene is TRBD1 (6 bases). The V gene lost 4 bases and the J gene lost 5 bases, with 9 bases spanning the gap. CDR3 length equals 12 residues. Germline assignment: CDR1 SQVTM and CDR2 ANQGSEA. The DNA of the CDR3 is TGCAGCGTTGGGGACACCGATCAGCCCCAGCATTTT. It translates to CSVGDTDQPQHF. The whole variable domain, filled in from reference TRBV29-1 and TRBJ1-5, reads SAVISQKPSRDICQRGTSLTIQCQVDSQVTMMFWYRQQPGQSLTLIATANQGSEATYESGFVIDKFPISRPNLTFSTLTVSNMSPEDSSIYLCSVGDTDQPQHFGDGTRLSIL.

This clone was seen more than once but under ten times. The chain combines TRBV4-1 with TRBJ1-2; D is ambiguous. Germline CDR1 and CDR2: MGHRA and YSYEKL. The CDR3 totals 17 residues. Trimming stripped 1 base from V and 4 bases from J, with 19 bases between. This CDR3 is CASSQVEIRLGGYGYTF. The CDR3 nucleotides read TGCGCCAGCAGCCAAGTTGAAATCAGGCTGGGAGGCTATGGCTACACCTTC.